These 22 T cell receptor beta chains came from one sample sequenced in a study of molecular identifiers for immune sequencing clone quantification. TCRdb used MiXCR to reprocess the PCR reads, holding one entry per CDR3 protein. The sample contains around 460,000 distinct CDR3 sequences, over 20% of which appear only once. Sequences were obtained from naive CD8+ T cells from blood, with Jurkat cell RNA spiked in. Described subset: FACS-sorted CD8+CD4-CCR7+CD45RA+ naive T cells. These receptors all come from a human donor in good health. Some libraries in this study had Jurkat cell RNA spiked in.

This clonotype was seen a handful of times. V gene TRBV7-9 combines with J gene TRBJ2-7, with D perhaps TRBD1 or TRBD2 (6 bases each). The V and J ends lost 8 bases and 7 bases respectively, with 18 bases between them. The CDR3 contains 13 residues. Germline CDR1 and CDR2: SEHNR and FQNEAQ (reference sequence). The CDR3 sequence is CASLPPGAGEQYF. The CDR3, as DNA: TGTGCCAGCCTCCCCCCGGGGGCGGGTGAGCAGTACTTC.

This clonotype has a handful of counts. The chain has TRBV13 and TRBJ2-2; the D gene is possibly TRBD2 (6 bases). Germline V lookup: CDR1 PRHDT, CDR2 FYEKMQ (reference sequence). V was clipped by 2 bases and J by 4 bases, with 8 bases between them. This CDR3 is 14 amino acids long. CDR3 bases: TGTGCCAGCAGCTTATTCGGGGGCACCGGGGAGCTGTTTTTT. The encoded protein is CASSLFGGTGELFF. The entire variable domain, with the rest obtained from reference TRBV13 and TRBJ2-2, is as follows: AAGVIQSPRHLIKEKRETATLKCYPIPRHDTVYWYQQGPGQDPQFLISFYEKMQSDKGSIPDRFSAQQFSDYHSELNMSSLELGDSALYFCASSLFGGTGELFFGEGSRLTVL.

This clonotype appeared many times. The CDR3 sequence: CASSHLADTQYF. CDR3 coding DNA: TGTGCCAGCAGCCACCTAGCGGATACGCAGTATTTT. The gene calls are TRBV7-9 and TRBJ2-3, with D possibly being TRBD2 (6 bases). V lost 5 bases to trimming and J lost 6 bases, with 9 bases between them. The CDR3 sequence is 12 residues long. Germline assignment: CDR1 SEHNR and CDR2 FQNEAQ (reference sequence).

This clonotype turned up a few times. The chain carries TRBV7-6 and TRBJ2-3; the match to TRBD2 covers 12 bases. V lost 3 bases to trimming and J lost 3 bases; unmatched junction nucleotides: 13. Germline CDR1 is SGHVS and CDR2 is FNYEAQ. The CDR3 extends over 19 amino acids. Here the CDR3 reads CASSFRASGGAGGTDTQYF. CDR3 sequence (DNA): TGTGCCAGCAGCTTCCGGGCTAGCGGGGGGGCCGGGGGAACAGATACGCAGTATTTT.

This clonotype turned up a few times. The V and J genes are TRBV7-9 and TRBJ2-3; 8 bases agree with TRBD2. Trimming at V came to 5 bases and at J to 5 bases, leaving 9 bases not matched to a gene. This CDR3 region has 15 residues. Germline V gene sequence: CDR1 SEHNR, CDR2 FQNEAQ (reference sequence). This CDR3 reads CASSPDFGGGDTQYF. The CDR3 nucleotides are TGTGCCAGCAGCCCGGATTTCGGGGGGGGAGATACGCAGTATTTT.

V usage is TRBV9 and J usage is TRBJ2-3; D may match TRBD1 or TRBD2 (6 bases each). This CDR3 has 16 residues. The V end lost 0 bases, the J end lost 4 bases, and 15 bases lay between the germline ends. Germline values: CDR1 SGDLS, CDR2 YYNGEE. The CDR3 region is CASSVGNRRGADTQYF. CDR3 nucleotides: TGTGCCAGCAGCGTAGGAAACCGGAGGGGGGCAGATACGCAGTATTTT.

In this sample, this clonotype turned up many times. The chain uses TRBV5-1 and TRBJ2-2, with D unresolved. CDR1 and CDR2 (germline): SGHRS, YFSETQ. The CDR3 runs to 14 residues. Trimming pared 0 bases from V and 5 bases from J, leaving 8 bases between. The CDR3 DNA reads TGCGCCAGCAGCTTGGGGTCATCTACCGGGGAGCTGTTTTTT. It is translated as CASSLGSSTGELFF.

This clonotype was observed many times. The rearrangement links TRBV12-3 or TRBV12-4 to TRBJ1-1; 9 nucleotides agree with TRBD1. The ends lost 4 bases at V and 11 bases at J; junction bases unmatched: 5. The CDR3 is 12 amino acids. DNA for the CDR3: TGTGCCAGCAGTTCAGACAGGGGGTTGGCTTTCTTT. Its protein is CASSSDRGLAFF.

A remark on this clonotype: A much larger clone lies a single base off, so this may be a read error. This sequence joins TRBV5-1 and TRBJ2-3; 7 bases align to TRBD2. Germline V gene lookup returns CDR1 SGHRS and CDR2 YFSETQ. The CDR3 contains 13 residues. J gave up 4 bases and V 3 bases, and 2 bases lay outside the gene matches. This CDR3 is CASSCGGSDTQYF. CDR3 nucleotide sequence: TGCGCCAGCAGCTGCGGGGGTTCAGATACGCAGTATTTT.

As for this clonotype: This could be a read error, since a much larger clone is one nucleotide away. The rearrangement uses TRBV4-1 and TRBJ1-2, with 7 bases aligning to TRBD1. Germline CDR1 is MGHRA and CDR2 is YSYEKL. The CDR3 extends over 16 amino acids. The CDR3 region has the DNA TGCACCAGCAGCCAAGTTTCCGGGACAGCAAACTATGGCTACACCTTC. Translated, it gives CTSSQVSGTANYGYTF.

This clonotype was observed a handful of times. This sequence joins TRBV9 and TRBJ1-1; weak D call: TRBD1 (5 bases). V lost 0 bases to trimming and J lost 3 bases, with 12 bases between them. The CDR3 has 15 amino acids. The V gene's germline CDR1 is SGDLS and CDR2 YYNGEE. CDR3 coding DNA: TGTGCCAGCAGCGTAGCGGGGGAAAGTTACACTGAAGCTTTCTTT. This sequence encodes CASSVAGESYTEAFF.

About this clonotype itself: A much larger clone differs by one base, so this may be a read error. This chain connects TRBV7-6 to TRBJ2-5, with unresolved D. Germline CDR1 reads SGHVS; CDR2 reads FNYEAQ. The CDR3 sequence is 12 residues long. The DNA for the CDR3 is TGTGCCGGCAGCTTTTTAGAAGAGACCCAGTACTTC. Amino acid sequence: CAGSFLEETQYF.

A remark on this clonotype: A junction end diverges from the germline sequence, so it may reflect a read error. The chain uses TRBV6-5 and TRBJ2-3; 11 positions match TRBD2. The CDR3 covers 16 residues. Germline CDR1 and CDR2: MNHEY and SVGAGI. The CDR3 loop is CACSQVAGGRGDTQYF. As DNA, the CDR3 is TGTGCCTGCAGTCAAGTAGCGGGAGGGCGTGGAGATACGCAGTATTTT.

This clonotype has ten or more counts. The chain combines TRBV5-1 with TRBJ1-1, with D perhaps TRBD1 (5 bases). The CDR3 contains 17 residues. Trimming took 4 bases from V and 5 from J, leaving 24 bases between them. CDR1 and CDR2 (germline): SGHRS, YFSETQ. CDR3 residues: CASSTEPGAIGWTEAFF. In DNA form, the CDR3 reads TGCGCCAGCAGCACTGAACCCGGGGCGATTGGGTGGACTGAAGCTTTCTTT.

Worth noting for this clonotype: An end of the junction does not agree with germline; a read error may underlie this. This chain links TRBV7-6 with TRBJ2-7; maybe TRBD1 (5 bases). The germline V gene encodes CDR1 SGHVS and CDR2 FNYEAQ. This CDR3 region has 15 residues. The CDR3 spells CASSLAQGGSYGQYF. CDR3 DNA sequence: TGTGCCAGCAGCTTAGCGCAGGGCGGATCCTACGGGCAGTACTTC.

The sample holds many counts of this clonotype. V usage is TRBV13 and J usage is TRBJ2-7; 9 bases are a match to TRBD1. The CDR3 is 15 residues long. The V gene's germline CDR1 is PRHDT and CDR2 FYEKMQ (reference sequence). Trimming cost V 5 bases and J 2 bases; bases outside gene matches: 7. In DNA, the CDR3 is TGTGCCAGCAGCCCTCCGGGACAGGGAGCCTACGAGCAGTACTTC. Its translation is CASSPPGQGAYEQYF.

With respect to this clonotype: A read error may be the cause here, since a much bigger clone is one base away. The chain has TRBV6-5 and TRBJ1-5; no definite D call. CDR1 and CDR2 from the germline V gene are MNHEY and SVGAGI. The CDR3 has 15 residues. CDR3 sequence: CASSYSNSPFQPQRF. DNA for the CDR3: TGTGCCAGCAGTTACTCGAACAGCCCATTTCAGCCCCAGCGTTTT.

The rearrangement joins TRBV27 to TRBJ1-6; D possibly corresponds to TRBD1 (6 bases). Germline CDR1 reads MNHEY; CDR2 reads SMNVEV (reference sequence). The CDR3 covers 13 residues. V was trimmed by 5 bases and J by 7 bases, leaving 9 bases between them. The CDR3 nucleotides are TGTGCCAGCAGTAAAACAGGGAATTCACCCCTCCACTTT. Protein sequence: CASSKTGNSPLHF.

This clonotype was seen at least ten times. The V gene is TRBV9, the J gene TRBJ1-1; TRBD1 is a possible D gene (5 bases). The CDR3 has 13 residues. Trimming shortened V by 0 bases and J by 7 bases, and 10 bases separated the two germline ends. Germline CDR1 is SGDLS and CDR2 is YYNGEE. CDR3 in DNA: TGTGCCAGCAGCGTAGCGGGGGAGGGTGAAGCTTTCTTT. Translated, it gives CASSVAGEGEAFF.

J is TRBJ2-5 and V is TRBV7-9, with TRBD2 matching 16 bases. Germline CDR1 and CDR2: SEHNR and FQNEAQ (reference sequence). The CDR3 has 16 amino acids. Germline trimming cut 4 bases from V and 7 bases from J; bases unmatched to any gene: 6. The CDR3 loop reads CASSSGTSGGDWTQYF. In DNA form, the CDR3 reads TGTGCCAGCAGCTCCGGGACTAGCGGGGGGGATTGGACCCAGTACTTC.

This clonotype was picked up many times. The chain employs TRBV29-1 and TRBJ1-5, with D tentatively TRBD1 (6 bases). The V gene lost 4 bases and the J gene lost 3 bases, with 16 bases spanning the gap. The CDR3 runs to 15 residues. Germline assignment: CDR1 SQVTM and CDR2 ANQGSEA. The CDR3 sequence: CSVVFPGVINQPQHF. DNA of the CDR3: TGCAGCGTTGTGTTCCCAGGGGTAATCAATCAGCCCCAGCATTTT.

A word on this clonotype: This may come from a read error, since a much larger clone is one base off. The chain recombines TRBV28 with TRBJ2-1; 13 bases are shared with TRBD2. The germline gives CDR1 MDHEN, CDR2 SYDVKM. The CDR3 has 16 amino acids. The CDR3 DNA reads TGTGCCAGAAGTTTCAGACTAGCGGGAGGTGGTAATGAGCAGTTCTTC. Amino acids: CARSFRLAGGGNEQFF.